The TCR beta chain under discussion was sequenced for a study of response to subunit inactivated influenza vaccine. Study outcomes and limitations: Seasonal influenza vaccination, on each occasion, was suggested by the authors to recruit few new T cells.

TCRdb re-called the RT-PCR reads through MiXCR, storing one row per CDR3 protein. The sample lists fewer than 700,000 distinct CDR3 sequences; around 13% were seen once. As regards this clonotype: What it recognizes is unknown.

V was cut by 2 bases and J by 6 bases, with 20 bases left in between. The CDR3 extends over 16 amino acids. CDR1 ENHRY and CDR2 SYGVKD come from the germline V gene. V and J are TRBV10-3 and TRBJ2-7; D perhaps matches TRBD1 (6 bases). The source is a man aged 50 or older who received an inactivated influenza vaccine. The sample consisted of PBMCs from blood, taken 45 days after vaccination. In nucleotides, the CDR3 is TGTGCCATCAGTGAGGGTGAGGGGCAGGGGCGAATCGAGCAGTACTTC. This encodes CAISEGEGQGRIEQYF.